This T cell receptor (beta chain) was identified in a study of human T cells and chemical hapten exposure. Overall study results and limits: Compared to controls, expanded TCRs made significantly more large clusters of similar CDR3s.

The library tagged individual cDNA molecules with unique molecular identifiers. Each CDR3 protein is one row after TCRdb ran MiXCR on the RACE reads. The sample has a few hundred thousand distinct CDR3 sequences, approximately 5.8% seen once. For this clonotype: Its target is unknown. This sequence may be a read error, since a much larger clone differs from it by one base.

Described time point: pre-sensitization, week 0. Documented treatment: therapeutic diphenylcyclopropenone sensitization with weekly scalp DPC. V gave up 2 bases and J gave up 5 bases, with 10 bases separating them. This CDR3 has 13 amino acids. CDR1 and CDR2 (germline): MGHDK, SYGVNS. This TCR was recovered from a woman younger than 35 with alopecia areata. Some clones in this sample may be carry-over from other donors' samples. The rearrangement links TRBV25-1 to TRBJ2-7, with a possible D match to TRBD1 (6 bases). The source was whole blood, collected in connection with sensitization to the hapten diphenylcyclopropenone (DPC). The CDR3 here is CASSEQGTHEQYF. Here the CDR3 DNA reads TGTGCCAGCAGTGAACAGGGGACCCACGAGCAGTACTTC.